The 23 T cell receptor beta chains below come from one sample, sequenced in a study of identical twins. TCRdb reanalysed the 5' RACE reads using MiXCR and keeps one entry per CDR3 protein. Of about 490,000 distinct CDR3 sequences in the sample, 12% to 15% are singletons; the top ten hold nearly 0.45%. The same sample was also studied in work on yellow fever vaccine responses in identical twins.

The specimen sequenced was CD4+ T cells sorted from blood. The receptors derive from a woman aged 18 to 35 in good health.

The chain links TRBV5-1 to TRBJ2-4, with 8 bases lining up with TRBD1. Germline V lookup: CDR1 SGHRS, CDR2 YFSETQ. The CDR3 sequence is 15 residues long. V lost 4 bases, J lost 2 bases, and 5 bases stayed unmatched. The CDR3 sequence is CASSRDRGSKNIQYF. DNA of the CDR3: TGCGCCAGCAGCCGCGACAGGGGTTCCAAAAACATTCAGTACTTC.

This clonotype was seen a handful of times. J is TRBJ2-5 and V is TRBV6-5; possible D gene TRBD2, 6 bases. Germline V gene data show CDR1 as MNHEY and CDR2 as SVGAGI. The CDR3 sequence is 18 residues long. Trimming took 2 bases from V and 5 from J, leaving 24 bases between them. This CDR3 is CASSYGSTRLAGIETQYF. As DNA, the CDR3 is TGTGCCAGCAGTTACGGTTCTACCCGTCTGGCGGGAATTGAGACCCAGTACTTC.

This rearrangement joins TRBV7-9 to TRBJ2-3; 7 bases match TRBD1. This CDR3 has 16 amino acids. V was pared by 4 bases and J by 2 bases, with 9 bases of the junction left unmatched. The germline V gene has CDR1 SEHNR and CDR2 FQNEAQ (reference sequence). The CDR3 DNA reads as TGTGCCAGCAGCTCGCCCCAGGGACAGATCACAGATACGCAGTATTTT. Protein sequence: CASSSPQGQITDTQYF.

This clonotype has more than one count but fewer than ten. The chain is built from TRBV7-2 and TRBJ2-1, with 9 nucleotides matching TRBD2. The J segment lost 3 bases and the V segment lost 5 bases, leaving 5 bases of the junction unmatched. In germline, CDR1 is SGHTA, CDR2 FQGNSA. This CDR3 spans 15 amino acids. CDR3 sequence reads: CASSPASGVYNEQFF. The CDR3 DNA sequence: TGTGCCAGCAGCCCGGCTAGCGGGGTCTACAATGAGCAGTTCTTC.

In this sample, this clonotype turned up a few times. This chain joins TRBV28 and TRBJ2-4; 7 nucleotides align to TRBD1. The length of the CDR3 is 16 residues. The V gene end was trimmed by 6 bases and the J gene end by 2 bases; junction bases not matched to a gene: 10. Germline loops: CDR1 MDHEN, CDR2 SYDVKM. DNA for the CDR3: TGTGCCAGCAGAGCCGGGACAGATTTCCCCAAAAACATTCAGTACTTC. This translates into CASRAGTDFPKNIQYF.

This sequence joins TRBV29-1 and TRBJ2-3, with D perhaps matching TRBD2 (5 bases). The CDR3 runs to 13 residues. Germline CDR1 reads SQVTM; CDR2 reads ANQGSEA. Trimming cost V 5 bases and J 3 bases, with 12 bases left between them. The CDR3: CSVRGSLTDTQYF. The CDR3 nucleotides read TGCAGCGTTCGGGGTAGTCTAACAGATACGCAGTATTTT.

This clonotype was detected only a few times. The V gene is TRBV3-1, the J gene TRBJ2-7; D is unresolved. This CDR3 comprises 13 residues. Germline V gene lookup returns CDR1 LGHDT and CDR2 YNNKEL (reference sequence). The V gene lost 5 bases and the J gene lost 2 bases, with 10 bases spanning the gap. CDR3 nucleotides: TGTGCCAGCAGCGCACAAGGGCCCTACGAGCAGTACTTC. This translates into CASSAQGPYEQYF.

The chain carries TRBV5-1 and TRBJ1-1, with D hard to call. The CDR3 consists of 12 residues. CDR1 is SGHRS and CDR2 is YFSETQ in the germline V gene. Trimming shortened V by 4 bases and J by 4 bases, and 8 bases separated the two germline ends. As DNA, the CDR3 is TGCGCCAGCAGCCCGCTGGGCACTGAAGCTTTCTTT. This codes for CASSPLGTEAFF.

CDR3: CSVVGGRVNTEAFF. CDR3 nucleotides: TGCAGCGTTGTTGGGGGGCGCGTGAACACTGAAGCTTTCTTT. The chain joins TRBV29-1 to TRBJ1-1; a possible D gene is TRBD1 (6 bases). Germline V gives CDR1 SQVTM, CDR2 ANQGSEA. This CDR3 is built from 14 residues. The V gene lost 4 bases and the J gene lost 0 bases, with 12 bases spanning the gap.

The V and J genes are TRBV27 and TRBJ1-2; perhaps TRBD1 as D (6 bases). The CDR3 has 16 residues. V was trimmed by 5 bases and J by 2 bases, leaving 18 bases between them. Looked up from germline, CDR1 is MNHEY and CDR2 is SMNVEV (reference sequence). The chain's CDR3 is CASSDDRLGRNYGYTF. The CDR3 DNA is TGTGCCAGCAGTGATGACAGGCTGGGGAGGAACTATGGCTACACCTTC.

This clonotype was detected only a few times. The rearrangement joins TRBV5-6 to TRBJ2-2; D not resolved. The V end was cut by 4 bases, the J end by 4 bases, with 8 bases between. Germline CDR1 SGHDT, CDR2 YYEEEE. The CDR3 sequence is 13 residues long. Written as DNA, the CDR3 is TGTGCCAGCAGCCGTGGTCCCACCGGGGAGCTGTTTTTT. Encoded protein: CASSRGPTGELFF.

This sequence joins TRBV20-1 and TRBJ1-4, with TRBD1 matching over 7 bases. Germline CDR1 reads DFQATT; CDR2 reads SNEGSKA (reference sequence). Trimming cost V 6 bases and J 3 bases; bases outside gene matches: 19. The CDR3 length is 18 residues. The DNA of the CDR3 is TGCAGTGCCGACGCCTCGGCAGGGGGATCTTCAGCTAATGAAAAACTGTTTTTT. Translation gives CSADASAGGSSANEKLFF.

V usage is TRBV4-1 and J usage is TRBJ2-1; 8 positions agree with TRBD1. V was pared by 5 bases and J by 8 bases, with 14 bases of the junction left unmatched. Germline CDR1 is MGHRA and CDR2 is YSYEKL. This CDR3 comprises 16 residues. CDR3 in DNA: TGCGCCAGCAGCAAACCCCCAGGGGGCGTTACGGATGAGCAGTTCTTC. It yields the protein CASSKPPGGVTDEQFF.

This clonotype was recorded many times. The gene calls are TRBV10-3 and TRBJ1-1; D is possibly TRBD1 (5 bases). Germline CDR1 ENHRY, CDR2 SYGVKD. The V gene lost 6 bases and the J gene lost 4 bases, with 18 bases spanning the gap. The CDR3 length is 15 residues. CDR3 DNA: TGTGCCATCAGGGGGACTCCTACCGGAGGCACTGAAGCTTTCTTT. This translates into CAIRGTPTGGTEAFF.

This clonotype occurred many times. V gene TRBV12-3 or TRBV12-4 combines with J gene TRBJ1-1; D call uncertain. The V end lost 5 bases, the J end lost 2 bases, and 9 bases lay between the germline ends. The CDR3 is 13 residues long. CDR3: CASSADPNTEAFF. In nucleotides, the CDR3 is TGTGCCAGCAGTGCAGACCCCAACACTGAAGCTTTCTTT.

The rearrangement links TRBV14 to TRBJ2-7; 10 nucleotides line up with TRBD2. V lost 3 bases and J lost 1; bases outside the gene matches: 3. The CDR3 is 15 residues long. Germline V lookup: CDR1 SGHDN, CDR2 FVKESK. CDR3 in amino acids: CASSQGLAWSYEQYF. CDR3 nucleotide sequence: TGTGCCAGCAGCCAGGGACTAGCGTGGTCCTACGAGCAGTACTTC.

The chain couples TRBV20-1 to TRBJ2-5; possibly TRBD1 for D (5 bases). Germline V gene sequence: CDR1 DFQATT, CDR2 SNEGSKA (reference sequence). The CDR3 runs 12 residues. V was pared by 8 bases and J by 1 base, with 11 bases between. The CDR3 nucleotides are TGCAGTTGCAGGGTACCCCAAGAGACCCAGTACTTC. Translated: CSCRVPQETQYF.

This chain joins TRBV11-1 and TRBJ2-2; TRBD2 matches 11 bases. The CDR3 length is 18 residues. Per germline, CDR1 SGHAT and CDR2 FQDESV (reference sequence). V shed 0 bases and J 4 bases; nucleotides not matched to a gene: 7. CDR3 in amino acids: CASSLAVLAGGSTGELFF. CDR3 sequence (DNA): TGTGCCAGCAGCTTAGCTGTTCTAGCGGGAGGCTCCACCGGGGAGCTGTTTTTT.

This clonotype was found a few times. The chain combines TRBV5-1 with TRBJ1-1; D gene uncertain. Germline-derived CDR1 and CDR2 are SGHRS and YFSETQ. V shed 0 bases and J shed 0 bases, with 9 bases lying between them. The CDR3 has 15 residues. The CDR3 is CASSLVDGLNTEAFF. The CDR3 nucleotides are TGCGCCAGCAGCTTGGTGGATGGGTTGAACACTGAAGCTTTCTTT.

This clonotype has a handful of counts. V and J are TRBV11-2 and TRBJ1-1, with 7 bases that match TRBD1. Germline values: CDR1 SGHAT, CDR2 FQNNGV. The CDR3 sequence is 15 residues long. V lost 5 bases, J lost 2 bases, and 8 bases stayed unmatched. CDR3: CASSERQGQNTEAFF. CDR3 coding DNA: TGTGCCAGCAGCGAAAGACAGGGACAAAACACTGAAGCTTTCTTT.

The CDR3 here is CASSLLAGGQNTGELFF. The CDR3 DNA follows: TGTGCCAGCAGTCTACTAGCGGGAGGGCAGAACACCGGGGAGCTGTTTTTT. The chain carries TRBV6-5 and TRBJ2-2; 13 nucleotides line up with TRBD2. V shed 5 bases, J shed 1 base, and the junction held 4 bases outside the gene matches. Germline V gene lookup returns CDR1 MNHEY and CDR2 SVGAGI. The CDR3 spans 17 residues.

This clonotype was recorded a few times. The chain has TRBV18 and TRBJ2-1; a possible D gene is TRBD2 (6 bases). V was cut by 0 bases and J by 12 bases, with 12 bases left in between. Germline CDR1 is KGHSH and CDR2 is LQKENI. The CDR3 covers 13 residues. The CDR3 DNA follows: TGTGCCAGCTCACCACCGAGCTGGGGAGGGCAGTTCTTC. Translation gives CASSPPSWGGQFF.

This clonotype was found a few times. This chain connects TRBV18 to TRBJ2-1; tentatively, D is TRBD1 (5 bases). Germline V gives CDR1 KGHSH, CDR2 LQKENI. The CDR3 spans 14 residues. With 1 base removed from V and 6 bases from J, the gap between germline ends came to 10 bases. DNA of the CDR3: TGTGCCAGCTCACCACTACCTCAGGGCAATGAGCAGTTCTTC. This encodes CASSPLPQGNEQFF.